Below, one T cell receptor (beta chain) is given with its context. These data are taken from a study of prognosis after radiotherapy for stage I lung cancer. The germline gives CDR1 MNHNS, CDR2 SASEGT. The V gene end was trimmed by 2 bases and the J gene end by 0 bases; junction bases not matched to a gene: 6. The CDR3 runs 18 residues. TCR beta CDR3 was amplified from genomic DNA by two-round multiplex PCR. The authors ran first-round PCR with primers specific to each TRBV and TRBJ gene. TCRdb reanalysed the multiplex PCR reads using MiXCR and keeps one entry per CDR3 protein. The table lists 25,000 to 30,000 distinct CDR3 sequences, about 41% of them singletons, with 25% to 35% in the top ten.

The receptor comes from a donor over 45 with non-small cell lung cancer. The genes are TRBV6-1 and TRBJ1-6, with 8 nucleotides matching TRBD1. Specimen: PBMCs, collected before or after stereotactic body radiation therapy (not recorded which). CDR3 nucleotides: TGTGCCAGCAGTGAATCAGGGGGCGGAAGCTCCTATAATTCACCCCTCCACTTT. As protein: CASSESGGGSSYNSPLHF.